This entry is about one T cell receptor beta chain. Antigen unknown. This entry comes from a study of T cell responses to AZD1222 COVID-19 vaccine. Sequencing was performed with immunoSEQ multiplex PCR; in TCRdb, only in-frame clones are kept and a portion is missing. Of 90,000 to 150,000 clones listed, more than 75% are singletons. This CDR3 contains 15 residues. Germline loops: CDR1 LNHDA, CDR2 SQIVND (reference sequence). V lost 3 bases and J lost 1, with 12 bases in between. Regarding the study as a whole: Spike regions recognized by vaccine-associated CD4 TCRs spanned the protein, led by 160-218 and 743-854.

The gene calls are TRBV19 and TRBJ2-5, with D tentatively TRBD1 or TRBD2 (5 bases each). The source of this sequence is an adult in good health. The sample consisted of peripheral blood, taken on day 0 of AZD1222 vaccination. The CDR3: CASSIPGAGQETQYF. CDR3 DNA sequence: TGTGCCAGTAGTATCCCTGGGGCGGGCCAAGAGACCCAGTACTTC.